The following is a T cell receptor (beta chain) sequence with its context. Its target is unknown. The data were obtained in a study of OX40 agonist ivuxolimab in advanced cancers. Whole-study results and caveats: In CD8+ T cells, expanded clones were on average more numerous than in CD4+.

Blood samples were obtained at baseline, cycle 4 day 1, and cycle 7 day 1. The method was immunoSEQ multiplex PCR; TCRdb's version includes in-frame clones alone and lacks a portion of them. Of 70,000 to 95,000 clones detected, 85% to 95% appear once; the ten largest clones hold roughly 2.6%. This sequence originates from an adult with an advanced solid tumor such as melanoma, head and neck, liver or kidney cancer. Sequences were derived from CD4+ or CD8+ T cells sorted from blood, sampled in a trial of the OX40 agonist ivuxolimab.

Here the CDR3 reads CASSQDPSGTNTGELFF. As DNA, the CDR3 is TGCGCCAGCAGCCAAGATCCGTCAGGGACGAACACCGGGGAGCTGTTTTTT. V gene TRBV4-3 combines with J gene TRBJ2-2; D perhaps matches TRBD1 (5 bases). Trimming left V 0 bases short and J 0 bases short, with 11 bases between. The CDR3 runs 17 residues. The germline V gene has CDR1 LGHNA and CDR2 YSLEER.